Listed below are T cell receptor beta chains from one sample, sequenced in a study of response to subunit inactivated influenza vaccine. TCRdb re-analysed the RT-PCR reads in MiXCR, keeping a single row per CDR3 protein. The data contain 750,000 to 850,000 distinct CDR3 sequences, roughly 18% of them singletons. The source material was PBMCs from blood, sampled 5 days after vaccination. These receptors all come from a man aged 45-65 years who received an inactivated influenza vaccine. CDR3s include the opening cysteine and the closing phenylalanine or tryptophan. D genes are given only for firm matches. Rows give clone size only sometimes, using once, few, many, or a class for an expanded clone.

few TRBJ2-1 TRBV7-7 - CASSRWDSKGLDEQFF TGTGCTAGCAGCCGGTGGGACTCCAAGGGTCTCGATGAGCAGTTCTTC
few TRBJ1-1 TRBV28 - CASTFDGGQARFSGTEAFF TGTGCCAGCACTTTTGACGGAGGGCAGGCCCGCTTCAGCGGTACTGAAGCTTTCTTT
- TRBJ2-1 TRBV3-1 - CASSRIEANEQFF TGTGCCAGCAGCCGAATAGAAGCCAATGAGCAGTTCTTC
few TRBJ2-7 TRBV4-2 - CASSQGGTQRGEQYF TGTGCCAGCAGCCAAGGCGGGACTCAAAGGGGCGAGCAGTACTTC
few TRBJ2-5 TRBV4-3 TRBD1 CASSPNRGVGETQYF TGCGCCAGCAGCCCGAACAGGGGTGTGGGAGAGACCCAGTACTTC
few TRBJ2-3 TRBV7-8 TRBD1 CASSRQGDHTDTQYF TGTGCCAGCAGCCGACAGGGGGACCACACAGATACGCAGTATTTT
few TRBJ2-3 TRBV15 TRBD1 CATSRDRTGWGTDTQYF TGTGCCACCAGCAGAGATAGGACAGGGTGGGGCACAGATACGCAGTATTTT
many TRBJ2-7 TRBV29-1 - CSVGGSIEQYF TGCAGCGTTGGGGGGTCTATCGAGCAGTACTTC
- TRBJ2-5 TRBV12-3/TRBV12-4 - CASSRSRGVRGETQYF TGTGCCAGCAGCAGATCCAGGGGGGTTAGAGGGGAGACCCAGTACTTC
medium-sized TRBJ2-3 TRBV29-1 - CSVEVTGRQGTQYF TGCAGCGTTGAAGTTACGGGCCGCCAAGGCACGCAGTATTTT
- TRBJ2-7 TRBV10-3 - CAISDAGPLGEQYF TGTGCCATCAGTGATGCCGGGCCCTTGGGGGAGCAGTACTTC
many TRBJ2-5 TRBV20-1 - CSARSGVIQETQYF TGCAGTGCTAGGTCGGGAGTGATCCAAGAGACCCAGTACTTC
few TRBJ2-3 TRBV6-1 TRBD2 CASSAPGSSGTSEDTQYF TGTGCCAGCAGTGCCCCAGGGTCCTCCGGGACTAGCGAAGATACGCAGTATTTT
few TRBJ1-5 TRBV29-1 TRBD1 CSVDQGAHQPQHF TGCAGCGTAGACCAGGGGGCGCATCAGCCCCAGCATTTT
few TRBJ1-4 TRBV12-3/TRBV12-4 - CASSSWLGGKLFF TGTGCCAGCAGTTCCTGGCTCGGTGGGAAACTGTTTTTT
few TRBJ2-3 TRBV24-1 TRBD2 CATSDGLAGGRPDTQYF TGTGCCACCAGTGATGGACTAGCGGGAGGCAGGCCAGATACGCAGTATTTT
- TRBJ2-2 TRBV6-2/TRBV6-3 - CASMSHTGRPGELFF TGTGCCAGCATGTCTCACACGGGTCGACCCGGGGAGCTGTTTTTT